Following are 29 T cell receptor beta chains from one sample sequenced in a study of radiotherapy plus CTLA-4 blockade in lung cancer. This table comes from immunoSEQ multiplex PCR, and its TCRdb copy is limited to in-frame clones, with some not included. Of roughly 120,000 clones listed, approximately 80% are singletons. Sequencing was performed on peripheral blood, taken from a patient treated with radiotherapy plus ipilimumab. These receptors were collected from a human donor with non-small cell lung cancer that progressed on radiotherapy plus ipilimumab. Some clones in this sample may be carry-over from other donors' samples.

The CDR3 DNA reads TGTGCCAGTAGTATAGGAGGGGCACTCTCCACAGATACGCAGTATTTT. Its translation: CASSIGGALSTDTQYF. This chain links TRBV19 with TRBJ2-3, with D perhaps given as TRBD1 or TRBD2 (5 bases each). Deletions cut 1 base from V and 2 bases from J, with 13 bases between. Per the germline V gene, CDR1 is LNHDA and CDR2 is SQIVND (reference sequence). The CDR3 has 16 residues. Filled out from reference TRBV19 and TRBJ2-3, the complete variable domain reads DGGITQSPKYLFRKEGQNVTLSCEQNLNHDAMYWYRQDPGQGLRLIYYSQIVNDFQKGDIAEGYSVSREKKESFPLTVTSAQKNPTAFYLCASSIGGALSTDTQYFGPGTRLTVL.

With regard to this clone: The junction shows a germline mismatch at one end, possibly a read error. This chain connects TRBV7-7 to TRBJ2-2; possible D gene TRBD2, 7 bases. The CDR3 is 16 residues long. CDR1 and CDR2 (germline): SSHAT, FNYEAQ (reference sequence). DNA for the CDR3: TGTGCTAGCAGGCCCCCAGGGGAGGGAAACACCGGGGAGCTGTTTTTT. Protein product: CASRPPGEGNTGELFF.

The chain employs TRBV18 and TRBJ1-3; D gene ambiguous. Deletions cut 1 base from V and 2 bases from J, with 12 bases between. In germline, CDR1 is KGHSH, CDR2 LQKENI. The CDR3 extends over 16 amino acids. The CDR3 sequence is CASSPLPVGTGNTIYF. CDR3 DNA sequence: TGTGCCAGCTCACCACTCCCCGTGGGTACTGGAAACACCATATATTTT.

This sequence joins TRBV5-8 and TRBJ2-7; the D call may be TRBD1 or TRBD2 (5 bases each). The V end lost 3 bases, the J end lost 0 bases, and 7 bases lay between the germline ends. The CDR3 runs to 13 residues. The germline V gene encodes CDR1 SGHTS and CDR2 YDEGEE. The CDR3 loop is CASSSRGSYEQYF. As DNA, the CDR3 is TGTGCCAGCAGCTCGAGGGGCTCCTACGAGCAGTACTTC.

V and J are TRBV7-8 and TRBJ2-5; 7 bases match TRBD2. The V segment lost 5 bases and the J segment 4 bases; nucleotides outside the gene matches: 4. This CDR3 has 13 residues. Germline V gene lookup returns CDR1 SGHVS and CDR2 FQNEAQ. The CDR3 sequence: CASSGGRVETQYF. The CDR3 DNA is TGTGCCAGCAGCGGGGGGAGGGTAGAGACCCAGTACTTC.

The chain employs TRBV7-2 and TRBJ2-7; the D gene could be TRBD1 or TRBD2 (5 bases each). V was pared by 4 bases and J by 0 bases, with 10 bases between. Germline CDR1 is SGHTA and CDR2 is FQGNSA. This CDR3 has 14 amino acids. This chain's CDR3 is CASSYGTVSYEQYF. Here the CDR3 DNA reads TGTGCCAGCAGCTACGGGACGGTCTCCTACGAGCAGTACTTC.

The CDR3 loop reads CASSFGQGNSPLHF. Written as DNA, the CDR3 is TGTGCCAGCAGTTTTGGGCAGGGTAATTCACCCCTCCACTTT. The chain joins TRBV27 to TRBJ1-6; a weak D match, TRBD1 (5 bases). From germline, CDR1 is MNHEY and CDR2 SMNVEV (reference sequence). The ends were cut back, 3 bases at V and 6 bases at J, with 9 bases in the middle. The CDR3 is 14 residues long.

There are a few counts of this clone. This chain links TRBV7-9 with TRBJ1-5, with 9 bases aligning to TRBD1. The CDR3 spans 17 residues. CDR1 is SEHNR and CDR2 is FQNEAQ in the germline V gene (reference sequence). After removal of 1 base from V and 2 bases from J, the junction contained 6 bases not matched to a gene. CDR3 amino acids: CASSLGAGQGRNQPQHF. Here the CDR3 DNA reads TGTGCCAGCAGCTTAGGAGCGGGACAGGGACGCAATCAGCCCCAGCATTTT.

The DNA of the CDR3 is TGTGCCAGCAGCTTCGGGGGAGAAGCCTACGAGCAGTACTTC. Translation: CASSFGGEAYEQYF. This sequence joins TRBV11-2 and TRBJ2-7, with a tentative D call TRBD2 (6 bases). In germline, CDR1 is SGHAT, CDR2 FQNNGV. The CDR3 runs 14 residues. With 3 bases removed from V and 2 bases from J, the gap between germline ends came to 11 bases.

This clone showed up just once. The V call is TRBV29-1, the J call TRBJ2-3; D perhaps matches TRBD2 (6 bases). CDR3 length equals 16 residues. Trimming removed 8 bases from V and 5 bases from J, with 26 bases in between. Germline-derived CDR1 and CDR2 are SQVTM and ANQGSEA. CDR3 sequence (DNA): TGCAGCACGGGCGGTGGGGACTCGGAGGGTTTAGATACGCAGTATTTT. This gives the protein CSTGGGDSEGLDTQYF.

This sequence joins TRBV2 and TRBJ1-2; TRBD1 is a possible D gene (5 bases). The germline CDR1 and CDR2 sequences are SNHLY and FYNNEI. V was cut by 4 bases and J by 4 bases, with 19 bases left in between. This CDR3 contains 16 residues. The CDR3 nucleotides are TGTGCCAGCAGTGCCACCAGGGAGTCACTTCTCTATGGCTACACCTTC. This gives the protein CASSATRESLLYGYTF. Supplemented by reference TRBV2 and TRBJ1-2, the full variable domain reads EPEVTQTPSHQVTQMGQEVILRCVPISNHLYFYWYRQILGQKVEFLVSFYNNEISEKSEIFDDQFSVERPDGSNFTLKIRSTKLEDSAMYFCASSATRESLLYGYTFGSGTRLTVV.

The chain carries TRBV21-1 and TRBJ1-6; the table's D call, TRBD1, has no DNA check behind it. TRBV21-1 is termed a pseudogene. The CDR3 runs 17 residues. The CDR3 DNA follows: TGTGCCAGCAGCGTCCCGCCCCGTCGGGACAGTAATTCACCCCTCCACTTT. This codes for CASSVPPRRDSNSPLHF.

The chain combines TRBV7-8 with TRBJ1-1; D uncertain. In germline, CDR1 is SGHVS, CDR2 FQNEAQ. The CDR3 is 11 amino acids. Trimming removed 5 bases from V and 4 bases from J, with 5 bases in between. CDR3 loop: CASSLVTEAFF. The CDR3 bases are TGTGCCAGCAGCCTGGTCACTGAAGCTTTCTTT.

In this sample, this clone turned up once. The chain has TRBV7-2 and TRBJ2-1, with D possibly TRBD1 on 5 matching bases. Per germline, CDR1 SGHTA and CDR2 FQGNSA. This CDR3 contains 14 residues. V was trimmed by 0 bases and J by 9 bases, leaving 12 bases between them. CDR3 DNA: TGTGCCAGCAGCTTAGCGGGGCATACAGGTGAGCAGTTCTTC. Residues: CASSLAGHTGEQFF.

V and J are TRBV6-4 and TRBJ1-1, with a tentative D call TRBD1 (5 bases). Germline CDR1 MRHNA, CDR2 SNTAGT. The CDR3 runs to 14 residues. The V and J ends lost 5 bases and 4 bases respectively, with 14 bases between them. The DNA for the CDR3 is TGTGCCAGCAGTCGGACGGCCGGGGGCACTGAAGCTTTCTTT. Its translation: CASSRTAGGTEAFF.

CDR3 sequence: CASSLSPGGTEAFF. The DNA of the CDR3 is TGTGCCAGCAGCTTATCCCCCGGGGGGACTGAAGCTTTCTTT. This chain links TRBV7-9 with TRBJ1-1, with D perhaps matching TRBD1 (5 bases). The CDR3 has 14 amino acids. Trimming cost V 2 bases and J 5 bases, with 12 bases left between them. Germline values: CDR1 SEHNR, CDR2 FQNEAQ (reference sequence).

V is TRBV14 and J is TRBJ2-1; TRBD2 matches 7 bases. Germline V gene sequence: CDR1 SGHDN, CDR2 FVKESK. J gave up 0 bases and V 1 base, and 3 bases lay outside the gene matches. This CDR3 has 16 residues. The CDR3: CASSQVSGFSYNEQFF. The CDR3 region has the DNA TGTGCCAGCAGCCAAGTTAGCGGGTTCTCCTACAATGAGCAGTTCTTC. The full variable domain, its missing parts supplied by reference TRBV14 and TRBJ2-1, is EAGVTQFPSHSVIEKGQTVTLRCDPISGHDNLYWYRRVMGKEIKFLLHFVKESKQDESGMPNNRFLAERTGGTYSTLKVQPAELEDSGVYFCASSQVSGFSYNEQFFGPGTRLTVL.

J is TRBJ2-3 and V is TRBV25-1, with D unclear. The CDR3 contains 11 residues. Looked up from germline, CDR1 is MGHDK and CDR2 is SYGVNS. V lost 7 bases to trimming and J lost 6 bases, with 8 bases between them. The CDR3 DNA reads TGTGCCAGCACCTACGCGGATACGCAGTATTTT. Translation gives CASTYADTQYF.

CDR3 loop: CASSASRGDYGYTF. The CDR3 DNA follows: TGTGCCAGCAGCGCTAGCCGGGGGGACTATGGCTACACCTTC. The genes are TRBV6-1 and TRBJ1-2; tentative D call: TRBD1 (5 bases). CDR1 MNHNS and CDR2 SASEGT come from the germline V gene. V was trimmed by 6 bases and J by 3 bases, leaving 14 bases between them. The CDR3 has 14 amino acids.

The chain uses TRBV28 and TRBJ1-1, with unresolved D. Germline V gives CDR1 MDHEN, CDR2 SYDVKM. There are 15 residues in the CDR3. Trimming stripped 6 bases from V and 1 base from J, with 15 bases between. The CDR3 DNA sequence: TGTGCCAGCAGCCGCTCGGGGTTCCGGAACACTGAAGCTTTCTTT. Its translation: CASSRSGFRNTEAFF. Combining the CDR3 with reference TRBV28 and TRBJ1-1 gives the whole variable domain DVKVTQSSRYLVKRTGEKVFLECVQDMDHENMFWYRQDPGLGLRLIYFSYDVKMKEKGDIPEGYSVSREKKERFSLILESASTNQTSMYLCASSRSGFRNTEAFFGQGTRLTVV.

The V call is TRBV4-3, the J call TRBJ1-2, with unresolved D. The CDR3 loop spans 11 amino acids. CDR1 LGHNA and CDR2 YSLEER come from the germline V gene. Between the trimmed V and J ends, which lost 4 bases and 9 bases, there was a span of 9 bases. The chain's CDR3 is CASSLGNRYTF. In DNA form, the CDR3 reads TGCGCCAGCAGCCTGGGGAATCGCTACACCTTC.

The chain uses TRBV27 and TRBJ2-1; 7 bases align to TRBD2. The junction had 5 bases not matched to a gene; V was cut back by 3 bases and J by 3 bases. In germline, CDR1 is MNHEY, CDR2 SMNVEV (reference sequence). CDR3 length: 15 amino acids. In DNA, the CDR3 is TGTGCCAGCAGTTTGAGGTGGGGGGGCTACAATGAGCAGTTCTTC. It specifies CASSLRWGGYNEQFF.

This chain links TRBV11-2 with TRBJ1-4; D uncertain. Germline values: CDR1 SGHAT, CDR2 FQNNGV. V lost 0 bases, J lost 5 bases, and 10 bases lay in between. This CDR3 region has 15 residues. CDR3 protein: CASSLDTHGNEKLFF. In DNA form, the CDR3 reads TGTGCCAGCAGCTTAGATACCCACGGGAATGAAAAACTGTTTTTT.

J is TRBJ1-4 and V is TRBV7-2; D not resolved. This CDR3 has 16 amino acids. Germline loops: CDR1 SGHTA, CDR2 FQGNSA. The V end lost 1 base, the J end lost 7 bases, and 16 bases lay between the germline ends. The CDR3 sequence: CASSLGGWVGSEKLFF. DNA of the CDR3: TGTGCCAGCAGCTTAGGAGGTTGGGTGGGGAGTGAAAAACTGTTTTTT.

With respect to this clone: The CDR3 does not end in the conserved phenylalanine or tryptophan, so this is likely a read error. The chain's CDR3 is CSATREYTQYL. CDR3 in DNA: TGCAGTGCGACCCGTGAGTATACGCAGTATCTT. The chain employs TRBV20-1 and TRBJ2-3; unclear D gene. CDR1 and CDR2 (germline): DFQATT, SNEGSKA (reference sequence). The V end was cut by 6 bases, the J end by 7 bases, with 11 bases between. The CDR3 totals 11 residues.

This chain uses TRBV7-2 with TRBJ2-1; D might be TRBD1 or TRBD2, each matching 5 bases. The CDR3 is 17 residues long. Trimming pared 5 bases from V and 8 bases from J, leaving 25 bases between. The germline V gene encodes CDR1 SGHTA and CDR2 FQGNSA. DNA of the CDR3: TGTGCCAGCAGCCCCCTAAGGACCTCTCGGGACGCGGATGAGCAGTTCTTC. It encodes CASSPLRTSRDADEQFF.

The J gene is TRBJ2-7, the V gene TRBV9; TRBD1 matches 7 bases. Germline V gene lookup returns CDR1 SGDLS and CDR2 YYNGEE. CDR3 length equals 13 residues. Trimming cost V 1 base and J 6 bases; bases outside gene matches: 4. In DNA form, the CDR3 reads TGTGCCAGCAGCGTAAACAGGGGATCCGAGCAGTACTTC. Translated, it gives CASSVNRGSEQYF.

V and J are TRBV5-1 and TRBJ1-6; weak D call: TRBD1 (5 bases). Trimming took 0 bases from V and 10 from J, leaving 11 bases between them. CDR1 and CDR2 from the germline V gene are SGHRS and YFSETQ. The CDR3 runs 14 residues. The DNA of the CDR3 is TGCGCCAGCAGCTTGGAAGGTGCAGGGTCACCCCTCCACTTT. Its translation: CASSLEGAGSPLHF.

The J gene is TRBJ2-5, the V gene TRBV9; D remains ambiguous. Germline-derived CDR1 and CDR2 are SGDLS and YYNGEE. CDR3 length equals 14 residues. V was pared by 1 base and J by 2 bases, with 9 bases between. For the CDR3, the DNA is TGTGCCAGCAGCGTAAGTTTCGGGCAAGAGACCCAGTACTTC. Amino acids: CASSVSFGQETQYF.